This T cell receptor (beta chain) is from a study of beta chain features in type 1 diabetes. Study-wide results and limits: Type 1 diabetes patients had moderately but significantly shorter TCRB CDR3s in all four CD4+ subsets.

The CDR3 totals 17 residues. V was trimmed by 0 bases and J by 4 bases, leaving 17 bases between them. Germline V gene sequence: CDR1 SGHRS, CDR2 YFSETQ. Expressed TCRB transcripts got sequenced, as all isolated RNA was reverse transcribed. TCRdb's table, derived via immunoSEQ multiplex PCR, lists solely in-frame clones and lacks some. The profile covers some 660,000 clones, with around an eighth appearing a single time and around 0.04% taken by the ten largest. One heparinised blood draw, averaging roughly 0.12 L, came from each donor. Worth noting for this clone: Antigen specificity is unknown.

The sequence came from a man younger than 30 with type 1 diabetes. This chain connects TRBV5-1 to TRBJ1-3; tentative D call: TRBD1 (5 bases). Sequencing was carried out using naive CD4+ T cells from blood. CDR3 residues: CASSLAASAGTGNTIYF. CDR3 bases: TGCGCCAGCAGCTTGGCGGCTAGCGCAGGGACGGGAAACACCATATATTTT.